Listed below are T cell receptor beta chains from one sample, sequenced in a study of memory CD4+ T cells and cytomegalovirus serostatus. Method: immunoSEQ multiplex PCR; TCRdb's copy keeps in-frame clones and lacks some. This sample carries 60,000 to 75,000 clones, 80% of them seen once, and the ten largest clones take 0.53%. Sequenced input: memory CD4+ T cells from blood. The receptors come from an adult in good health and CMV-seronegative. Some clones in this sample may be carry-over from other donors' samples. Both conserved end residues are part of each CDR3. The D gene is left open where the match is weak. Rows may omit the clone size; those that give it use once, few, many or a size class.

abundance	v_gene	j_gene	d_gene	CDR3aa	CDR3nt
-	TRBV29-1	TRBJ2-1	TRBD2	CSVEETSGRGYNEQFF	TGCAGCGTTGAAGAGACTAGCGGGAGAGGCTACAATGAGCAGTTCTTC
few	TRBV10-3	TRBJ1-1	-	CAINRALNTEAFF	TGTGCCATAAACAGGGCCCTGAACACTGAAGCTTTCTTT
-	TRBV5-4	TRBJ2-7	-	CASSFRTGYEQYF	TGTGCCAGCAGCTTCCGTACTGGGTACGAGCAGTACTTC
-	TRBV18	TRBJ1-2	-	CASSPDGNYGYTF	TGTGCCAGCTCACCCGACGGCAACTATGGCTACACCTTC
-	TRBV6-6	TRBJ2-1	TRBD2	CASSSRLAGGMDEQFF	TGTGCCAGCAGCTCCAGACTAGCGGGAGGGATGGATGAGCAGTTCTTC
-	TRBV6-5	TRBJ2-7	TRBD1	CASSYGGTGATYEQYF	TGTGCCAGCAGTTACGGAGGGACAGGGGCAACCTACGAGCAGTACTTC
-	TRBV6-6	TRBJ1-5	-	CASSSGFRQPQHF	TGTGCCAGCAGTTCCGGTTTTAGGCAGCCCCAGCATTTT
-	TRBV9	TRBJ2-5	TRBD1	CASSETGTEETQYF	TGTGCCAGCAGCGAAACCGGGACAGAAGAGACCCAGTACTTC
once	TRBV27	TRBJ1-5	-	CASSSASGLGNQPQHF	TGTGCCAGCAGTTCCGCTTCCGGTCTGGGCAATCAGCCCCAGCATTTT
few	TRBV6-6	TRBJ2-7	TRBD1	CASSYSGTGGVEQYF	TGTGCCAGCAGTTACTCAGGGACAGGGGGCGTCGAGCAGTACTTC
-	TRBV7-2	TRBJ2-1	TRBD2	CASSPSLAGGYNEQFF	TGTGCCAGCAGCCCGTCCCTAGCGGGTGGATACAATGAGCAGTTCTTC
-	TRBV18	TRBJ1-1	TRBD1	CASSRDSANTEAFF	TGTGCCAGCTCACGGGACAGCGCTAACACTGAAGCTTTCTTT
-	TRBV5-1	TRBJ1-3	TRBD1	CASSPGTAGNTIYF	TGCGCCAGCAGCCCGGGGACAGCTGGAAACACCATATATTTT
-	TRBV30	TRBJ1-2	-	CAWSVGGRGIGYTF	TGTGCCTGGAGTGTCGGGGGACGCGGTATCGGCTACACCTTC
-	TRBV7-3	TRBJ2-2	-	CASSLRGQGELFF	TGTGCCAGCAGCTTACGGGGACAAGGAGAGCTGTTTTTT